The clone carrying this T cell receptor beta chain was detected ten times or more. The target antigen is unknown. HTBI primers from iRepertoire and Arm-PCR of CDR3 regions yielded the TCR beta libraries. TCRdb reanalysed the multiplex PCR reads using MiXCR and keeps one entry per CDR3 protein. The table records hundreds of thousands of distinct CDR3 sequences, 15% to 19% of them present only once. The CDR3 is 13 amino acids. The V gene lost 3 bases and the J gene lost 7 bases, with 12 bases spanning the gap. Germline CDR1 and CDR2: ENHRY and SYGVKD. This specimen comes from a study of regulatory T cells in long-lasting Graves disease. At the level of the study: Graves' patients (newly diagnosed) had been on antithyroid drugs under 3 months.

Time point in this sample: newly diagnosed GD, antithyroid drugs for less than 3 months. There was RNA extracted from PBMCs, and the TCR library was made from it. Findings of the study overall: Persistent disease preferred TRBV28, TRBJ1-2 and TRBJ2-5; new disease, TRBV20-1 and TRBJ2-1. New patients shared 800 to 1,000 public clonotypes, fewer than the 2,500 to 3,000 shared by persistent patients.

This receptor was obtained from a female donor with Graves disease. The sample was peripheral blood mononuclear cells (PBMCs), taken at new diagnosis, from a patient treated with antithyroid drugs. The chain links TRBV10-3 to TRBJ1-1; D unresolved. CDR3 loop: CAISESTVDEAFF. The CDR3 DNA is TGTGCCATCAGTGAATCAACTGTTGATGAAGCTTTCTTT.